This section outlines one T cell receptor beta chain sequence together with its context. The data were taken from a study of cytomegalovirus exposure and HLA in healthy donors. PCR primers comprised 60 Vbeta and 13 Jbeta primers. TCRdb keeps only in-frame clones here, not all; method: immunoSEQ multiplex PCR. The sample carries approximately 280,000 clones, 86% recorded once. V shed 10 bases and J 4 bases; nucleotides not matched to a gene: 6. The V gene's germline CDR1 is SNHLY and CDR2 FYNNEI. The length of the CDR3 is 12 residues. The clonotype comes from a man in his forties in good health and CMV-seropositive. The material sequenced was PBMCs. The chain uses TRBV2 and TRBJ2-7; 8 bases line up with TRBD2. The CDR3 sequence is CATGTRIYEQYF. The CDR3 nucleotides are TGTGCCACCGGGACTAGGATATACGAGCAGTACTTC.